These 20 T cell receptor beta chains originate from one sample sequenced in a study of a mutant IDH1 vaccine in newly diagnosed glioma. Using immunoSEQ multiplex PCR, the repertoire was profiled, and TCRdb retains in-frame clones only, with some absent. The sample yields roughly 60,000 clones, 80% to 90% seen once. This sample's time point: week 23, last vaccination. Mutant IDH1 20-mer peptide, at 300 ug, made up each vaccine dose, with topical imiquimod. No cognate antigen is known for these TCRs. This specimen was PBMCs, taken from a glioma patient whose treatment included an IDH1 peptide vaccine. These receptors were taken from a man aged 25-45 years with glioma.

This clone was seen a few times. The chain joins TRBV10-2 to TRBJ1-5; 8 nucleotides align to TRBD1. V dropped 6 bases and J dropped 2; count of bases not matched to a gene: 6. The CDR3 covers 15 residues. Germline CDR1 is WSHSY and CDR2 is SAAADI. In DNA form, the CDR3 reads TGCGCCAGCAGCGGACAGGGAGCGGGCAATCAGCCCCAGCATTTT. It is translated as CASSGQGAGNQPQHF.

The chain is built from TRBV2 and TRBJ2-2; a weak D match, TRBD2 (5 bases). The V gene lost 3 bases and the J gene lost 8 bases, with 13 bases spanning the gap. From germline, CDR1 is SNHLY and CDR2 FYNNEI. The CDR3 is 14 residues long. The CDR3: CASSEDSLGGELFF. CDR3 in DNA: TGTGCCAGCAGTGAGGACTCCCTTGGGGGGGAGCTGTTTTTT.

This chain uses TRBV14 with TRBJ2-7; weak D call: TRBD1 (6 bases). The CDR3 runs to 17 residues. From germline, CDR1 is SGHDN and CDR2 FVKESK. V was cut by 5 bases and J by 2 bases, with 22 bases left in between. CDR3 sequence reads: CASSGTVGARWAYEQYF. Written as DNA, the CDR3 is TGTGCCAGCAGCGGAACTGTGGGGGCAAGGTGGGCCTACGAGCAGTACTTC.

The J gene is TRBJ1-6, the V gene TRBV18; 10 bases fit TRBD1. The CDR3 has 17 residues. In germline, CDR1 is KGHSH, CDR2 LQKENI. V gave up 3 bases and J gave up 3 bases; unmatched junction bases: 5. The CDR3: CASSPGTGDLYNSPLHF. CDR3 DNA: TGTGCCAGCTCACCCGGGACAGGGGACCTCTATAATTCACCCCTCCACTTT.

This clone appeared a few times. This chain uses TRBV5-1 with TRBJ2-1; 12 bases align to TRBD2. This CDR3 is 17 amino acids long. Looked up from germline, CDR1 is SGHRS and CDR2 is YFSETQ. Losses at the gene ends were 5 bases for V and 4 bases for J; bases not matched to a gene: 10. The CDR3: CASRIVPGTSGYNEQFF. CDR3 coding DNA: TGCGCCAGCAGGATAGTACCGGGGACTAGCGGGTACAATGAGCAGTTCTTC.

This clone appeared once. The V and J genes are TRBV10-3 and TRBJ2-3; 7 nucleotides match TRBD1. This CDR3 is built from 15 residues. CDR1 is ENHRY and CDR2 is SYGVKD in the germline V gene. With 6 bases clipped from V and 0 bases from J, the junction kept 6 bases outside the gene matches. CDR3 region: CAISPDRDSTDTQYF. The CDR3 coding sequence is TGTGCCATCAGCCCCGACAGGGACAGCACAGATACGCAGTATTTT.

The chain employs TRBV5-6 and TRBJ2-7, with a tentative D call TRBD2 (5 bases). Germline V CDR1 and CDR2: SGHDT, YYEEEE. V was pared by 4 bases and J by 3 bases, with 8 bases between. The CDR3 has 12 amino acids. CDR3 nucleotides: TGTGCCAGCAGCCGGACTCACTACGAGCAGTACTTC. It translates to CASSRTHYEQYF.

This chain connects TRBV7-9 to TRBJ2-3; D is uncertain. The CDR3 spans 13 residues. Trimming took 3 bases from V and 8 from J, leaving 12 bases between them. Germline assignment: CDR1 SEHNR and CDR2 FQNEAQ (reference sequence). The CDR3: CASSFDLDRTQYF. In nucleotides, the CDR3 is TGTGCCAGCAGCTTCGACTTGGACCGTACGCAGTATTTT.

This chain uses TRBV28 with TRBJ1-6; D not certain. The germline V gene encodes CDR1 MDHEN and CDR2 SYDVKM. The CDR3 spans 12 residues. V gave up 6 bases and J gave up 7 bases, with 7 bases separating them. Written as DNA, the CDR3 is TGTGCCAGCAGATCGAACAATTCACCCCTCCACTTT. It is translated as CASRSNNSPLHF.

The CDR3 sequence is CASSSGGGSTDTQYF. CDR3 nucleotide sequence: TGTGCCAGCAGCTCCGGGGGGGGGAGCACAGATACGCAGTATTTT. V is TRBV7-6 and J is TRBJ2-3, with 8 nucleotides matching TRBD2. V lost 4 bases and J lost 0; bases outside the gene matches: 3. Germline V lookup: CDR1 SGHVS, CDR2 FNYEAQ. The CDR3 contains 15 residues. Based on the CDR3 plus reference TRBV7-6 and TRBJ2-3, the full variable domain is GAGVSQSPRYKVTKRGQDVALRCDPISGHVSLYWYRQALGQGPEFLTYFNYEAQQDKSGLPNDRFSAERPEGSISTLTIQRTEQRDSAMYRCASSSGGGSTDTQYFGPGTRLTVL.

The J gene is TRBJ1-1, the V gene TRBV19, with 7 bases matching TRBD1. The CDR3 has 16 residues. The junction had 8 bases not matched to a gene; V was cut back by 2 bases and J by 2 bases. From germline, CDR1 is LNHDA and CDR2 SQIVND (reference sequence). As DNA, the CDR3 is TGTGCCAGTAGTATACGACAGGGACAAACCAACACTGAAGCTTTCTTT. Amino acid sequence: CASSIRQGQTNTEAFF.

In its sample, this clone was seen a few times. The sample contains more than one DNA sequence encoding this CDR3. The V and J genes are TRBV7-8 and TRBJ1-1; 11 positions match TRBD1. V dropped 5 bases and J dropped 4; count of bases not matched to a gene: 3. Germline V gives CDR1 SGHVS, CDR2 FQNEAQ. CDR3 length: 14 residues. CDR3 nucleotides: TGTGCCAGCAGCCCGGGGACAGGGGGCACTGAAGCTTTCTTT. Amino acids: CASSPGTGGTEAFF. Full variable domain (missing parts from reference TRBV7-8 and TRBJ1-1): GAGVSQSPRYKVAKRGQDVALRCDPISGHVSLFWYQQALGQGPEFLTYFQNEAQLDKSGLPSDRFFAERPEGSVSTLKIQRTQQEDSAVYLCASSPGTGGTEAFFGQGTRLTVV.

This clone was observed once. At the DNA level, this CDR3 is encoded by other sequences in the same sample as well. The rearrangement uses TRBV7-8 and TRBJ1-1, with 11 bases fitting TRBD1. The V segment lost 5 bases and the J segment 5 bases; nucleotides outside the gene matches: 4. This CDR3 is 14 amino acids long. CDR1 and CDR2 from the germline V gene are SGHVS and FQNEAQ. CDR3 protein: CASSPGTGGTEAFF. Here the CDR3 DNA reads TGTGCCAGCAGCCCTGGGACAGGGGGAACTGAAGCTTTCTTT.

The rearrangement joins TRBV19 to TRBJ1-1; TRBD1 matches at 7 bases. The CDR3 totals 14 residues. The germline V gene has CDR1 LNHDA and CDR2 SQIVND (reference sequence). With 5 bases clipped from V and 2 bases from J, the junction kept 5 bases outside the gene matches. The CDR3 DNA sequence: TGTGCCAGTAGTTACACAGGGGAAAACACTGAAGCTTTCTTT. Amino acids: CASSYTGENTEAFF.

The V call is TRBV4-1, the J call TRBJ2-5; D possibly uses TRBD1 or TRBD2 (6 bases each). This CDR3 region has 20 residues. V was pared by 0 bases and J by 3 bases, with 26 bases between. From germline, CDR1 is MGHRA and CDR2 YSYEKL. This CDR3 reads CASSQEVLFLRAEGEETQYF. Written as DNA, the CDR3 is TGCGCCAGCAGCCAAGAAGTCTTGTTTTTGCGGGCGGAGGGGGAAGAGACCCAGTACTTC.

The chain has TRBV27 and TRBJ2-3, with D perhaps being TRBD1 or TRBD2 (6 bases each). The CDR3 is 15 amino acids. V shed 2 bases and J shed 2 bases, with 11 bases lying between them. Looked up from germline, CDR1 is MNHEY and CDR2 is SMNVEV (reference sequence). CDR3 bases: TGTGCCAGCAGTTTACGGGGGCTTGACACAGATACGCAGTATTTT. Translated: CASSLRGLDTDTQYF.

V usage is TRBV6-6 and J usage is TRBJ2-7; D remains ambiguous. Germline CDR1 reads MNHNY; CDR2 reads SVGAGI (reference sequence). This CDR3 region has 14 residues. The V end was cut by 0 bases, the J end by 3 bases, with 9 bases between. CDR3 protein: CASSYSSRLYEQYF. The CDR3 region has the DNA TGTGCCAGCAGTTACTCGTCCAGACTCTACGAGCAGTACTTC.

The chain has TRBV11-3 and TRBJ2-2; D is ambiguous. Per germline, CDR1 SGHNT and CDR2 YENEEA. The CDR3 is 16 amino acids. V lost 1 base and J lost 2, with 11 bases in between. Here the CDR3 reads CASSLGPPTNTGELFF. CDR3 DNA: TGTGCCAGCAGCTTAGGCCCGCCGACTAACACCGGGGAGCTGTTTTTT.

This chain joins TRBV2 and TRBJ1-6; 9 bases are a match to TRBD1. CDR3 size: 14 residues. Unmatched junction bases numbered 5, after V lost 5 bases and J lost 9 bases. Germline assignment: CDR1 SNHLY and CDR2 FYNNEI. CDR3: CASSRDRETSPLHF. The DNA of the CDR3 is TGTGCCAGCAGTCGGGACAGGGAGACTTCACCCCTCCACTTT.

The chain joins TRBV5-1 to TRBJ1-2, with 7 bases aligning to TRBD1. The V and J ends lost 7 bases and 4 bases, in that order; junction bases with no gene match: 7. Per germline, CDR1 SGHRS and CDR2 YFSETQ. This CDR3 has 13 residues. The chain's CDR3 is CASSGPGGYGYTF. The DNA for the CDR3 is TGCGCCAGCTCGGGTCCAGGGGGCTATGGCTACACCTTC.